The 25 T cell receptor beta chains in this list originate from one sample, sequenced in a study of Ad26.COV2.S vaccination and SARS-CoV-2 variants. Treatment in this sample: around 19 received Ad26.COV2.S at low or high dose, single or two shots; about 5 received placebo; per-sample allocation not given. Day 63 following the first vaccine or placebo injection was when the samples were taken. The protocol was immunoSEQ multiplex PCR, while the TCRdb copy is restricted to in-frame clones and leaves out a portion. The sample lists 400,000 to 450,000 clones; 80% to 95% were seen once. The specimen was peripheral blood, collected in a trial of Ad26.COV2.S vaccine versus placebo. Receptors originate from a person between 18 and 65 years old who received the Ad26.COV2.S COVID-19 vaccine or a placebo.

The chain carries TRBV5-8 and TRBJ1-5; maybe TRBD1 (5 bases). The CDR3 contains 17 residues. Germline V gives CDR1 SGHTS, CDR2 YDEGEE. V was pared by 0 bases and J by 4 bases, with 17 bases between. CDR3 DNA sequence: TGTGCCAGCAGCTTGGTCTGGGGGGGGACGGAAAATCAGCCCCAGCATTTT. It codes for CASSLVWGGTENQPQHF.

The V gene is TRBV12-3 or TRBV12-4, the J gene TRBJ2-3; 7 positions agree with TRBD2. This CDR3 region has 13 residues. V dropped 6 bases and J dropped 6; count of bases not matched to a gene: 6. Here the CDR3 DNA reads TGTGCCAGCAGCCAGACTAGCTTGGATACGCAGTATTTT. It specifies CASSQTSLDTQYF.

The chain links TRBV10-3 to TRBJ2-1; 10 bases match TRBD2. CDR3 length: 15 amino acids. The J segment lost 1 base and the V segment lost 6 bases, leaving 3 bases of the junction unmatched. Per germline, CDR1 ENHRY and CDR2 SYGVKD. The CDR3 DNA is TGTGCCATCAGGGGGACTAGCGCATCCTACAATGAGCAGTTCTTC. Amino acid sequence: CAIRGTSASYNEQFF.

The chain combines TRBV30 with TRBJ1-6; possible D gene TRBD1, 6 bases. The germline V gene has CDR1 GTSNPN and CDR2 SVGIG (reference sequence). The CDR3 consists of 15 residues. V lost 1 base and J lost 9, with 16 bases in between. The CDR3 here is CAWSGTVDGGSPLHF. The CDR3 nucleotides read TGTGCCTGGAGTGGGACAGTTGACGGGGGTTCACCCCTCCACTTT.

The chain uses TRBV2 and TRBJ1-1; no definite D call. V dropped 6 bases and J dropped 5 bases, with 13 bases sitting between them. The CDR3 contains 13 residues. Germline CDR1 SNHLY, CDR2 FYNNEI. The CDR3 DNA reads as TGTGCCAGCAGGGGATTAAGAGGGACTGAAGCTTTCTTT. It yields the protein CASRGLRGTEAFF.

This chain uses TRBV29-1 with TRBJ2-1, with TRBD2 identical over 11 bases. Trimming removed 4 bases from V and 3 bases from J; junction bases left unmatched: 8. CDR1 SQVTM and CDR2 ANQGSEA come from the germline V gene. The CDR3 is 16 residues long. CDR3 DNA: TGCAGCGTTGCAACCCTAGCGGGAGGTTTCTACAATGAGCAGTTCTTC. Translation: CSVATLAGGFYNEQFF.

The rearrangement uses TRBV7-2 and TRBJ2-2; 9 nucleotides align to TRBD1. V trimming: 2 bases; J trimming: 2 bases; junction bases outside the gene matches: 12. The V gene's germline CDR1 is SGHTA and CDR2 FQGNSA. The CDR3 is made up of 19 amino acids. The chain's CDR3 is CASSLISRSGQGNTGELFF. Written as DNA, the CDR3 is TGTGCCAGCAGCTTAATCAGTAGGTCGGGACAGGGTAACACCGGGGAGCTGTTTTTT.

This clone was seen once. The chain links TRBV13 to TRBJ2-7; no reliable D call. With 0 bases removed from V and 0 bases from J, the gap between germline ends came to 6 bases. The CDR3 is 14 amino acids. Germline assignment: CDR1 PRHDT and CDR2 FYEKMQ (reference sequence). As DNA, the CDR3 is TGTGCCAGCAGCTTAGGGGTCAGCTCCTACGAGCAGTACTTC. It translates to CASSLGVSSYEQYF.

This sequence joins TRBV6-1 and TRBJ2-5; 10 bases fit TRBD2. CDR1 MNHNS and CDR2 SASEGT come from the germline V gene. The CDR3 is 15 amino acids. V lost 2 bases to trimming and J lost 4 bases; unmatched junction nucleotides: 4. The CDR3 sequence: CASSETTSGAETQYF. The CDR3 DNA is TGTGCCAGCAGTGAAACAACTAGCGGGGCAGAGACCCAGTACTTC.

A single count supports this clone. J is TRBJ2-2 and V is TRBV18; the match to TRBD1 covers 8 bases. Germline V CDR1 and CDR2: KGHSH, LQKENI. V trimming: 3 bases; J trimming: 0 bases; junction bases outside the gene matches: 0. The CDR3 contains 15 residues. CDR3 residues: CASSPGQANTGELFF. The CDR3 region has the DNA TGTGCCAGCTCACCGGGACAGGCGAACACCGGGGAGCTGTTTTTT.

The rearrangement links TRBV7-9 to TRBJ1-1; D unresolved. V lost 0 bases to trimming and J lost 4 bases, with 6 bases between them. CDR3 length equals 13 residues. From germline, CDR1 is SEHNR and CDR2 FQNEAQ (reference sequence). CDR3 nucleotides: TGTGCCAGCAGCTTAGCTATATCCACTGAAGCTTTCTTT. The encoded protein is CASSLAISTEAFF.

This chain uses TRBV4-1 with TRBJ2-7, with 8 bases that match TRBD1. This CDR3 comprises 15 residues. Germline V gene sequence: CDR1 MGHRA, CDR2 YSYEKL. With V trimmed by 2 bases and J by 4 bases, 7 bases remained unmatched. CDR3 loop: CASSQPGQAFYEQYF. The CDR3 bases are TGCGCCAGCAGCCAACCGGGACAGGCTTTTTACGAGCAGTACTTC.

The rearrangement links TRBV2 to TRBJ2-5; 7 bases are shared with TRBD1. This CDR3 spans 14 amino acids. Germline CDR1 and CDR2: SNHLY and FYNNEI. V lost 6 bases to trimming and J lost 0 bases; unmatched junction nucleotides: 4. CDR3 sequence: CASRRDRYQETQYF. The CDR3 DNA reads as TGTGCCAGCAGGAGGGACAGATACCAAGAGACCCAGTACTTC.

CDR3 nucleotide sequence: TGCAGAAGGGGGGGACTAATGAACACTGAAGCTTTCTTT. It translates to CRRGGLMNTEAFF. This chain joins TRBV29-1 and TRBJ1-1; D is perhaps TRBD1 (6 bases). The CDR3 runs 13 residues. CDR1 and CDR2 from the germline V gene are SQVTM and ANQGSEA.

The genes are TRBV4-1 and TRBJ1-5; 9 bases are shared with TRBD1. The length of the CDR3 is 15 residues. The trim removed 4 bases at V and 7 bases at J, leaving 8 bases unmatched. CDR1 and CDR2 (germline): MGHRA, YSYEKL. CDR3 protein: CASSLLQGAGQPQHF. In DNA, the CDR3 is TGCGCCAGCAGCCTGCTACAGGGGGCCGGACAGCCCCAGCATTTT.

V and J are TRBV6-1 and TRBJ2-7, with TRBD1 as a possible D gene (5 bases). The CDR3 covers 14 residues. The germline V and J ends were trimmed by 2 bases and 0 bases, with 8 bases remaining between them. CDR1 is MNHNS and CDR2 is SASEGT in the germline V gene. This CDR3 reads CASSEQGISYEQYF. CDR3 DNA: TGTGCCAGCAGTGAACAGGGTATCTCCTACGAGCAGTACTTC.

The chain combines TRBV18 with TRBJ2-7; D is undetermined. V was clipped by 2 bases and J by 5 bases, with 7 bases between them. Germline V gene data show CDR1 as KGHSH and CDR2 as LQKENI. The CDR3 spans 12 residues. The CDR3 DNA follows: TGTGCCAGCTCACCAGATGTGAACGAGCAGTACTTC. Residues: CASSPDVNEQYF.

This clone was detected only a few times. The DNA for the CDR3 is TGTGCCAGCAGTCAATACACCGGGGAGCTGTTTTTT. As protein: CASSQYTGELFF. The gene calls are TRBV27 and TRBJ2-2; no firm D call. Germline V gene lookup returns CDR1 MNHEY and CDR2 SMNVEV (reference sequence). V lost 5 bases and J 3 bases, leaving 4 bases between the germline ends. This CDR3 region has 12 residues.

V and J are TRBV28 and TRBJ2-1; 13 nucleotides match TRBD2. CDR3 length: 18 residues. Per the germline V gene, CDR1 is MDHEN and CDR2 is SYDVKM. J lost 3 bases, V lost 7 bases, and 12 bases had no gene match. The CDR3 sequence is CASITPTRLAGGYNEQFF. The CDR3 DNA sequence: TGTGCCAGCATTACCCCGACGAGACTAGCGGGGGGCTACAATGAGCAGTTCTTC.

The genes are TRBV28 and TRBJ1-4; D is unresolved. The CDR3 has 14 amino acids. Germline V CDR1 and CDR2: MDHEN, SYDVKM. With 3 bases removed from V and 4 bases from J, the gap between germline ends came to 9 bases. Here the CDR3 reads CASSFDTLNEKLFF. CDR3 nucleotides: TGTGCCAGCAGTTTTGACACTCTTAATGAAAAACTGTTTTTT.

The chain joins TRBV11-2 to TRBJ1-2; D uncertain. Per the germline V gene, CDR1 is SGHAT and CDR2 is FQNNGV. The V and J ends lost 5 bases and 5 bases respectively, with 12 bases between them. The CDR3 totals 13 residues. DNA for the CDR3: TGTGCCAGCAGCATAAGCGGGGAATATGGCTACACCTTC. This sequence encodes CASSISGEYGYTF.

The chain has TRBV18 and TRBJ2-1; 7 nucleotides align to TRBD2. Germline V lookup: CDR1 KGHSH, CDR2 LQKENI. V trimming: 3 bases; J trimming: 3 bases; junction bases outside the gene matches: 8. This CDR3 is built from 16 residues. DNA of the CDR3: TGTGCCAGCTCACCTTTTACGGGGGGAGGCTACAATGAGCAGTTCTTC. Protein product: CASSPFTGGGYNEQFF.

The chain carries TRBV12-3 or TRBV12-4 and TRBJ2-3; no clear D gene. CDR3 length: 12 amino acids. Trimming removed 6 bases at V and 4 bases at J, with 8 bases between. The CDR3 DNA reads as TGTGCCAGCAGGACTTCGGCAGATACGCAGTATTTT. This translates into CASRTSADTQYF.

The chain is built from TRBV5-4 and TRBJ2-2, with unresolved D. V was trimmed by 4 bases and J by 6 bases, leaving 10 bases between them. The CDR3 consists of 13 residues. The germline V gene has CDR1 SGHNT and CDR2 YYREEE (reference sequence). CDR3 coding DNA: TGTGCCAGCAGCCCCCGGTCACCCGGGGAGCTGTTTTTT. It codes for CASSPRSPGELFF.

This chain connects TRBV9 to TRBJ1-2, with D maybe TRBD1 (6 bases). The germline CDR1 and CDR2 sequences are SGDLS and YYNGEE. V gave up 0 bases and J gave up 3 bases, with 18 bases separating them. There are 17 residues in the CDR3. In DNA, the CDR3 is TGTGCCAGCAGCGTAGCTAGTAGGGGCAGGGGCGACTATGGCTACACCTTC. Protein sequence: CASSVASRGRGDYGYTF.